The TCR beta chain described here comes from a study of T cells in Graves' hyperthyroidism and ophthalmopathy. Study observations and caveats: Onset of ophthalmopathy came a median roughly 6.5 months after the model predicted it.

RNA transcripts provided the source from which TCR beta CDR3 regions were amplified. The HTBI primer set drove a first-round RT-PCR of the TCR CDR3. TCRdb re-analysed the multiplex PCR reads in MiXCR, keeping a single row per CDR3 protein. In the table there are a few hundred thousand distinct CDR3 sequences, 15% to 19% of which are singletons. Stable Graves' hyperthyroidism denoted no ophthalmopathy progression over 18 months. Any patient presenting with uncontrolled infection, other autoimmune disease, pregnancy or lactation was left out. PBMCs were obtained from 7.5 to 10 ml fresh peripheral blood. Germline lookup yields CDR1 MNHNS and CDR2 SASEGT. The CDR3 has 12 residues. V lost 5 bases, J lost 4 bases, and 6 bases lay in between. This clonotype was counted at least ten times. Its cognate antigen is unknown.

The sample was blood. The chain recombines TRBV6-1 with TRBJ1-5; D is unclear. The receptor comes from a woman in her 30s with Graves' hyperthyroidism. The CDR3 spells CASSNRNQPQHF. CDR3 DNA sequence: TGTGCCAGCAGTAACCGTAATCAGCCCCAGCATTTT.